This TCR beta chain is drawn from a study of blood T cell repertoires in COVID-19. Overall study: The study drew acute and convalescent COVID-19 samples from the United States, Italy and Spain.

The CDR3 extends over 14 amino acids. Trimming removed 6 bases from V and 6 bases from J; junction bases left unmatched: 7. Germline assignment: CDR1 SNHLY and CDR2 FYNNEI. Sequencing used immunoSEQ multiplex PCR; TCRdb keeps in-frame clones, though not all of them. The sample yields 88,000 or so clones, roughly 80% seen once. This clone has a handful of counts. V usage is TRBV2 and J usage is TRBJ2-2, with 7 bases fitting TRBD2. This TCR was sampled from a human donor in a cohort sampled during active COVID-19. The sample taken for sequencing was peripheral blood. DNA of the CDR3: TGTGCCAGCAGCCGGGGGGTGTGGGCCGGGGAGCTGTTTTTT. It encodes CASSRGVWAGELFF.